This is a list of T cell receptor beta chains from one sample in a study of blood T cells in healthy people across ages. TCRdb reprocessed the 5' RACE reads with MiXCR, giving one entry per CDR3 protein. The repertoire holds about 1,800,000 distinct CDR3 sequences, roughly 30% seen once, with about 8% in the top ten. Sequencing used blood. The receptors shown here come from a woman aged 25 to 39 in good health. CDR3s include the opening cysteine and the closing phenylalanine or tryptophan. Each record gives: D gene, CDR3 length, J gene, clone size, V gene, CDR3 DNA, CDR3 protein. D genes are given only for firm matches. Not every row has a clone size; where given, it reads once, few, many or a size class.

D: TRBD2; length: 15; J: TRBJ2-5; size: few; V: TRBV12-3/TRBV12-4; DNA: TGTGCCAGCAGTTTAGGGACTAGTGGGAGTGGGGCCCAGTACTTC; CDR3: CASSLGTSGSGAQYF
D: NA; length: 14; J: TRBJ2-4; size: NA; V: TRBV5-1; DNA: TGCGCCAGCAGCTTGAGGGAGACTAAAAACATTCAGTACTTC; CDR3: CASSLRETKNIQYF
D: NA; length: 11; J: TRBJ1-2; size: many; V: TRBV4-1; DNA: TGCGCCAGCAGCCAAGCGGATGGCTACACCTTC; CDR3: CASSQADGYTF
D: NA; length: 13; J: TRBJ2-5; size: few; V: TRBV3-1; DNA: TGTGCCAGCAGCCGAGAGAGTCAAGAGACCCAGTACTTC; CDR3: CASSRESQETQYF
D: NA; length: 13; J: TRBJ1-2; size: NA; V: TRBV5-1; DNA: TGCGCCAGCAGCCATCGGGACGACGTCAGTTACACCTTC; CDR3: CASSHRDDVSYTF
D: NA; length: 12; J: TRBJ2-7; size: many; V: TRBV6-2/TRBV6-3; DNA: TGTGCCAGCAGTTACGGCCGTTACGAGCAGTACTTC; CDR3: CASSYGRYEQYF
D: TRBD2; length: 12; J: TRBJ2-7; size: many; V: TRBV20-1; DNA: TGCAGTGCCGGGACTAGAGACAACGAGCAGTACTTC; CDR3: CSAGTRDNEQYF
D: NA; length: 14; J: TRBJ2-1; size: many; V: TRBV20-1; DNA: TGCAGTGCTCTCGGCCCCCTAGCAGGCAATGAGCAGTTCTTC; CDR3: CSALGPLAGNEQFF
D: NA; length: 12; J: TRBJ1-1; size: NA; V: TRBV2; DNA: TGTGCCAGCAGGGCAGGGGCCACTGAAGCTTTCTTT; CDR3: CASRAGATEAFF
D: NA; length: 15; J: TRBJ2-3; size: NA; V: TRBV12-3/TRBV12-4; DNA: TGTGCCAGCAGCCGGGAAAATGTGGGCGCCGATACGCAATATTTT; CDR3: CASSRENVGADTQYF
D: TRBD1; length: 16; J: TRBJ2-7; size: few; V: TRBV6-5; DNA: TGTGCCAGCAGCGAACTTACTGGGACAGACTATTACGAGCAGTACTTC; CDR3: CASSELTGTDYYEQYF
D: NA; length: 13; J: TRBJ2-5; size: many; V: TRBV9; DNA: TGTGCCAGCGGGGACACACACCAAGAGACCCAGTACTTC; CDR3: CASGDTHQETQYF
D: TRBD1; length: 15; J: TRBJ1-2; size: once; V: TRBV2; DNA: TGTGCCAGCAGTCCAGACCCGGGGACAGGTAAAGGCTACACCTTC; CDR3: CASSPDPGTGKGYTF
D: NA; length: 14; J: TRBJ1-4; size: few; V: TRBV29-1; DNA: TGCAGCGTCCACAAGCGATCCAAGGGGGAAAAACTGTTTTTT; CDR3: CSVHKRSKGEKLFF
D: NA; length: 12; J: TRBJ2-7; size: NA; V: TRBV12-3/TRBV12-4; DNA: TGTGCCAGCAGTTTGCGGTTTGACGAGCAGTACTTC; CDR3: CASSLRFDEQYF
D: NA; length: 15; J: TRBJ2-3; size: few; V: TRBV20-1; DNA: TGCAGTGCTAGATCGATCGGCAGGGAAGGGGATACGCAGTATTTT; CDR3: CSARSIGREGDTQYF
D: TRBD1; length: 15; J: TRBJ2-1; size: once; V: TRBV18; DNA: TGTGCCAGCTCACCTACCGACAGGGGAGGCTACGAGCAGTTCTTC; CDR3: CASSPTDRGGYEQFF
D: NA; length: 15; J: TRBJ2-5; size: few; V: TRBV7-7; DNA: TGTGCCAGCAGCGTCGTAGGAGCCACCGGGGAGACCCAGTACTTC; CDR3: CASSVVGATGETQYF
D: NA; length: 13; J: TRBJ2-5; size: NA; V: TRBV24-1; DNA: TGTGCCGCCAGTGGAGAACCCCAAGAGACCCAGTACTTC; CDR3: CAASGEPQETQYF
D: NA; length: 15; J: TRBJ1-5; size: NA; V: TRBV3-1; DNA: TGTGCCAGCAGCAGGGCCTCCGGTGGGAATCAGCCCCAGCATTTT; CDR3: CASSRASGGNQPQHF
D: NA; length: 15; J: TRBJ2-7; size: many; V: TRBV2; DNA: TGTGCCAGCAGTGACCCGGGAAGCGGGTCCTACGAGCAGTACTTC; CDR3: CASSDPGSGSYEQYF
D: NA; length: 16; J: TRBJ2-1; size: few; V: TRBV5-1; DNA: TGCGCCAGCAGCTTGGCCTCAGGTGCTACTGGGCATGAGCAGTTCTTC; CDR3: CASSLASGATGHEQFF
D: TRBD2; length: 15; J: TRBJ2-3; size: NA; V: TRBV12-3/TRBV12-4; DNA: TGTGCCAGCATCCTGCTAGCGGGGCAAACAGATGCGCAGTATTTT; CDR3: CASILLAGQTDAQYF
D: TRBD2; length: 14; J: TRBJ2-5; size: NA; V: TRBV2; DNA: TGTGCCAGCGGGGGACTAGCGGGGTGCGAGACCCAGTACTTC; CDR3: CASGGLAGCETQYF
D: NA; length: 14; J: TRBJ1-4; size: NA; V: TRBV20-1; DNA: TGCAGTGCACCAGACAGTTTGAGTCATGAAAAACTGTTTTTT; CDR3: CSAPDSLSHEKLFF
D: NA; length: 14; J: TRBJ2-4; size: NA; V: TRBV20-1; DNA: TGCAGTGCCCAGGGACACCGGGGGTGGAATGAGCAGTACTTC; CDR3: CSAQGHRGWNEQYF
D: NA; length: 15; J: TRBJ2-7; size: NA; V: TRBV6-6; DNA: TGTGCCAGCAGGGGGAGGGAACAGGGGCTTTACGAGCAGTACTTC; CDR3: CASRGREQGLYEQYF
D: NA; length: 12; J: TRBJ2-6; size: many; V: TRBV29-1; DNA: TGCAGCGTTCGAGACAGGGCCAACGTCCTGACTTTC; CDR3: CSVRDRANVLTF
D: TRBD1; length: 17; J: TRBJ2-3; size: NA; V: TRBV7-2; DNA: TGTGCCAGCAGCTTCCGAGACAGGGGGCGTTTGTCAGATACGCAGTATTTT; CDR3: CASSFRDRGRLSDTQYF
D: NA; length: 14; J: TRBJ2-7; size: few; V: TRBV11-2; DNA: TGTGCCAGCAGCTTAGGCAGGGGAGGGGACGAGCAGTACTTC; CDR3: CASSLGRGGDEQYF
D: NA; length: 12; J: TRBJ1-3; size: NA; V: TRBV30; DNA: TGTGCCTGGAGTCCCAGTGGAAACACCATATATTTT; CDR3: CAWSPSGNTIYF
D: NA; length: 13; J: TRBJ2-1; size: many; V: TRBV7-8; DNA: TGTGCCAGCAGCTTAGCAAGGTACGCCGGTCGGTTCTTC; CDR3: CASSLARYAGRFF
D: NA; length: 11; J: TRBJ2-7; size: NA; V: TRBV20-1; DNA: TGCAGTGCTAGCAGGGAAAACGAGCAGTACTTC; CDR3: CSASRENEQYF
D: NA; length: 14; J: TRBJ2-5; size: many; V: TRBV7-2; DNA: TGTGCCAGCAGCCACGGTGGTTCTAGGGAGACCCAGTACTTC; CDR3: CASSHGGSRETQYF
D: NA; length: 13; J: TRBJ1-1; size: NA; V: TRBV29-1; DNA: TGCAGCGTCGGTGGTAAAATCACCACTGAAGCTTTCTTT; CDR3: CSVGGKITTEAFF
D: NA; length: 14; J: TRBJ2-7; size: many; V: TRBV20-1; DNA: TGCAGTGCTAGAAATAGAATGTACATCTACGAGCAGTACTTC; CDR3: CSARNRMYIYEQYF
D: TRBD1; length: 15; J: TRBJ2-5; size: NA; V: TRBV3-1; DNA: TGTGCCAGCAGCCTGACGACAGGGGGGCTGGGGGAGCAGTACTTC; CDR3: CASSLTTGGLGEQYF
D: NA; length: 16; J: TRBJ2-2; size: few; V: TRBV24-1; DNA: TGTGCCACCAGTGATTTGGACAGGTTAAACACCGGGGAGCTGTTTTTT; CDR3: CATSDLDRLNTGELFF
D: TRBD2; length: 16; J: TRBJ2-5; size: few; V: TRBV4-1; DNA: TGCGCCAGCAGCCACACACTAGCGGGGTTACAAGAGACCCAGTACTTC; CDR3: CASSHTLAGLQETQYF
D: TRBD2; length: 19; J: TRBJ2-5; size: NA; V: TRBV11-2; DNA: TGTGCCAGCAGTTGGACCGGGACTAGCGGGGGGCCGGGGGAAGAGACCCAGTACTTC; CDR3: CASSWTGTSGGPGEETQYF
D: TRBD1; length: 18; J: TRBJ1-2; size: few; V: TRBV27; DNA: TGTGCCAGCAGTTCCCTAAGGCAGGGACAGGTGCCCAACTATGGCTACACCTTC; CDR3: CASSSLRQGQVPNYGYTF
D: TRBD2; length: 13; J: TRBJ2-6; size: few; V: TRBV28; DNA: TGTGCCGGCCGGGAGGCTGGGGCCAACGTCCTGACTTTC; CDR3: CAGREAGANVLTF
D: NA; length: 15; J: TRBJ2-7; size: once; V: TRBV4-3; DNA: TGCGCCAGCAGCCAAGTGGGGGCAGGGACCCACGAGCAGTACTTC; CDR3: CASSQVGAGTHEQYF
D: NA; length: 16; J: TRBJ1-1; size: few; V: TRBV3-1; DNA: TGTGCCAGCAGCCAAGATTTAGGGACCCAGAACACTGAAGCTTTCTTT; CDR3: CASSQDLGTQNTEAFF
D: TRBD1; length: 14; J: TRBJ2-3; size: NA; V: TRBV12-3/TRBV12-4; DNA: TGTGCCAGCAGTTTAAGGGGGCCCCAGGATACGCAGTATTTT; CDR3: CASSLRGPQDTQYF
D: TRBD2; length: 15; J: TRBJ2-1; size: NA; V: TRBV7-2; DNA: TGTGCCAGCAGCTCCGCGGGACTAGTCGATGGTGAGCAGTTCTTC; CDR3: CASSSAGLVDGEQFF
D: NA; length: 15; J: TRBJ2-1; size: few; V: TRBV7-9; DNA: TGTGCCAGCAGCTCGCCCTGGGAGTCCTACAATGAGCAGTTCTTC; CDR3: CASSSPWESYNEQFF
D: TRBD2; length: 16; J: TRBJ2-3; size: NA; V: TRBV3-1; DNA: TGTGCCAGCAGCCAACAGACTAGCGGGAGAATCGATACGCAGTATTTT; CDR3: CASSQQTSGRIDTQYF
D: NA; length: 15; J: TRBJ2-7; size: few; V: TRBV2; DNA: TGTGCCAGCAGTGTGCTTCAGGGGACGAGTGGCGAGCAGTACTTC; CDR3: CASSVLQGTSGEQYF
D: TRBD1; length: 16; J: TRBJ2-2; size: NA; V: TRBV5-1; DNA: TGCGCCAGCAGCTTGGGGGATGGGACAGCTACCGGGGAGCTGTTTTTT; CDR3: CASSLGDGTATGELFF
D: TRBD1; length: 15; J: TRBJ2-7; size: NA; V: TRBV11-2; DNA: TGTGCCAGCAGCGTGGGGACAGGGGATTTCTACGAGCAGTACTTC; CDR3: CASSVGTGDFYEQYF
D: NA; length: 15; J: TRBJ2-1; size: many; V: TRBV2; DNA: TGTGCCAGCAGTGAATTAGGGCAGATCTACAATGAGCAGTTCTTC; CDR3: CASSELGQIYNEQFF
D: NA; length: 15; J: TRBJ2-1; size: NA; V: TRBV10-3; DNA: TGTGCCATCAGCCCCGGCCAGGGGGGTGGCAATGAGCAGTTCTTC; CDR3: CAISPGQGGGNEQFF
D: NA; length: 14; J: TRBJ2-3; size: few; V: TRBV6-2/TRBV6-3; DNA: TGTGCCAGCACTCCCTCCGGGGACTGGTTGGCGCGGTATTTT; CDR3: CASTPSGDWLARYF
D: NA; length: 13; J: TRBJ2-5; size: many; V: TRBV25-1; DNA: TGTGCCAGCAGTGGAAAACAGGGGACTGCCCAGTACTTC; CDR3: CASSGKQGTAQYF
D: TRBD2; length: 12; J: TRBJ2-1; size: NA; V: TRBV7-2; DNA: TGTGCCAGCAGCACGAGCGGGGGCCAGGGGTTCTTC; CDR3: CASSTSGGQGFF
D: NA; length: 16; J: TRBJ2-3; size: NA; V: TRBV9; DNA: TGTGCCAGCAGCGTAGCTTCGGTAGGAAGTACAGATACGCAGTATTTT; CDR3: CASSVASVGSTDTQYF
D: TRBD2; length: 17; J: TRBJ2-7; size: NA; V: TRBV5-1; DNA: TGCGCCAGCAGCTTGGCAGCACTAGCGTCAAGCTCCTACGAGCAGTACTTC; CDR3: CASSLAALASSSYEQYF
D: NA; length: 11; J: TRBJ2-7; size: many; V: TRBV5-1; DNA: TGTGCCAGCAGCGATTTGTACGAGCAGTACTTC; CDR3: CASSDLYEQYF
D: TRBD2; length: 13; J: TRBJ2-7; size: many; V: TRBV10-2; DNA: TGCGCCAGCAGGTTGACTAGCGGATACGAGCAGTACTTC; CDR3: CASRLTSGYEQYF